This T cell receptor (beta chain) was identified during a study of cytomegalovirus exposure and HLA in healthy donors. PCR primers comprised 60 Vbeta and 13 Jbeta primers. Per the study methods: Around 11 million shared chains were among the approximately 82 million unique TCR beta chains that a later analysis counted. Method: immunoSEQ multiplex PCR; TCRdb's copy keeps in-frame clones and lacks some. V and J calls and clone size are copied from that table; D and trimming were computed from the DNA. Here the sample spans some 190,000 clones, more than 75% being singletons. This clone was counted a single time. The sequence was obtained from a man aged 30 to 39 in good health and CMV-seronegative. The material sequenced was PBMCs.

The CDR3 protein is CASSTGQGRREETQYF. CDR3 nucleotide sequence: TGTGCCAGCAGCACGGGACAGGGGCGGAGAGAAGAGACCCAGTACTTC. The chain uses TRBV5-5 and TRBJ2-5; 10 bases are a match to TRBD1. Trimming cost V 4 bases and J 3 bases; bases outside gene matches: 9. The length of the CDR3 is 16 residues. Germline V gene lookup returns CDR1 SGHKS and CDR2 YYEKEE (reference sequence).